Below are 12 T cell receptor beta chains sequenced from a single sample in a study of cytomegalovirus exposure and HLA in healthy donors. 13 Jbeta primers and 60 Vbeta primers were used for the PCR. Data came from immunoSEQ multiplex PCR; TCRdb stores just in-frame clones and leaves some out. The sample yields approximately 110,000 clones, 67% seen once. The specimen was PBMCs. Source of these receptors: a man between 18 and 29 years old in good health and CMV-seropositive.

This clone was found many times. The rearrangement links TRBV19 to TRBJ2-7; the D gene is possibly TRBD1 (5 bases). V was clipped by 4 bases and J by 2 bases, with 15 bases between them. Germline lookup yields CDR1 LNHDA and CDR2 SQIVND (reference sequence). The CDR3 consists of 15 residues. The CDR3 loop is CASSNRMGPAYEQYV. The CDR3 coding sequence is TGTGCCAGTAGTAATAGAATGGGGCCAGCCTACGAGCAGTACGTC.

This chain joins TRBV5-1 and TRBJ2-2; D may be TRBD1 (6 bases). The ends were cut back, 0 bases at V and 5 bases at J, with 11 bases in the middle. Germline lookup yields CDR1 SGHRS and CDR2 YFSETQ. The CDR3 totals 15 residues. The CDR3: CASSLGHRDTGELFF. The CDR3 nucleotides are TGCGCCAGCAGCTTGGGTCACAGGGATACCGGGGAGCTGTTTTTT.

The chain links TRBV5-4 to TRBJ1-1, with D possibly matching TRBD1 (6 bases). Between the trimmed V and J ends, which lost 1 base and 0 bases, there was a span of 13 bases. The CDR3 consists of 16 residues. Germline CDR1 is SGHNT and CDR2 is YYREEE (reference sequence). The CDR3 here is CASSLSAQGLNTEAFF. CDR3 bases: TGTGCCAGCAGCTTGAGTGCCCAGGGGTTGAACACTGAAGCTTTCTTT.

The rearrangement joins TRBV18 to TRBJ2-1; unclear D gene. This CDR3 region has 14 residues. From germline, CDR1 is KGHSH and CDR2 LQKENI. Trimming left V 6 bases short and J 0 bases short, with 9 bases between. CDR3 sequence (DNA): TGTGCCAGCTCGCCTATGAGCTCCTACAATGAGCAGTTCTTC. It specifies CASSPMSSYNEQFF. The entire variable domain, with the rest obtained from reference TRBV18 and TRBJ2-1, is as follows: NAGVMQNPRHLVRRRGQEARLRCSPMKGHSHVYWYRQLPEEGLKFMVYLQKENIIDESGMPKERFSAEFPKEGPSILRIQQVVRGDSAAYFCASSPMSSYNEQFFGPGTRLTVL.

The rearrangement uses TRBV7-8 and TRBJ1-6; 10 bases are shared with TRBD1. This CDR3 region has 15 residues. Germline V gene sequence: CDR1 SGHVS, CDR2 FQNEAQ. Germline trimming cut 5 bases from V and 7 bases from J; bases unmatched to any gene: 5. The CDR3 is CASSAWDRGNSPLHF. In nucleotides, the CDR3 is TGTGCCAGCAGCGCATGGGACAGGGGCAATTCACCCCTCCACTTT.

The rearrangement uses TRBV28 and TRBJ2-1, with unresolved D. Germline V CDR1 and CDR2: MDHEN, SYDVKM. This CDR3 has 16 residues. V was pared by 5 bases and J by 0 bases, with 14 bases between. For the CDR3, the DNA is TGTGCCAGCAGTACAGTACGATATGGCTCCTACAATGAGCAGTTCTTC. It encodes CASSTVRYGSYNEQFF.

The rearrangement uses TRBV7-6 and TRBJ2-5; TRBD2 agrees at 8 bases. Trimming at V came to 5 bases and at J to 5 bases, leaving 10 bases not matched to a gene. Germline V gives CDR1 SGHVS, CDR2 FNYEAQ. The CDR3 is 15 amino acids. The CDR3 DNA is TGTGCCAGCAGCCCGTCGGGGGGGACGTGGGAGACCCAGTACTTC. Encoded protein: CASSPSGGTWETQYF.

J is TRBJ1-4 and V is TRBV5-6, with 9 bases aligning to TRBD1. J was trimmed by 2 bases and V by 3 bases; bases with no gene match: 2. The germline V gene encodes CDR1 SGHDT and CDR2 YYEEEE. The CDR3 is 15 residues long. The CDR3 DNA reads TGTGCCAGCAGCTGGGACAGGGAGACTAATGAAAAACTGTTTTTT. Its protein is CASSWDRETNEKLFF. The full variable domain, with the rest looked up from reference TRBV5-6 and TRBJ1-4, is DAGVTQSPTHLIKTRGQQVTLRCSPKSGHDTVSWYQQALGQGPQFIFQYYEEEERQRGNFPDRFSGHQFPNYSSELNVNALLLGDSALYLCASSWDRETNEKLFFGSGTQLSVL.

V and J are TRBV11-1 and TRBJ2-1; TRBD2 aligns across 7 bases. V lost 1 base, J lost 7 bases, and 13 bases stayed unmatched. The germline gives CDR1 SGHAT, CDR2 FQDESV (reference sequence). The CDR3 runs 17 residues. This CDR3 reads CASSLGVGGAGRNEQFF. DNA for the CDR3: TGTGCCAGCAGCTTAGGAGTCGGTGGAGCGGGGAGGAATGAGCAGTTCTTC. The whole variable domain, remainder taken from reference TRBV11-1 and TRBJ2-1, is EAEVAQSPRYKITEKSQAVAFWCDPISGHATLYWYRQILGQGPELLVQFQDESVVDDSQLPKDRFSAERLKGVDSTLKIQPAELGDSAMYLCASSLGVGGAGRNEQFFGPGTRLTVL.

The chain has TRBV9 and TRBJ2-5; 15 bases agree with TRBD2. This CDR3 contains 15 residues. Per germline, CDR1 SGDLS and CDR2 YYNGEE. Trimming removed 3 bases from V and 4 bases from J; junction bases left unmatched: 1. The CDR3 spells CASSAGLAGGETQYF. The CDR3 bases are TGTGCCAGCAGCGCGGGACTAGCGGGGGGAGAGACCCAGTACTTC.

The CDR3 region is CASRVPGTTKPGNEQFF. CDR3 nucleotide sequence: TGTGCCAGCCGTGTCCCCGGGACAACCAAACCGGGCAATGAGCAGTTCTTC. The gene calls are TRBV18 and TRBJ2-1, with D perhaps TRBD1 (6 bases). V shed 8 bases and J shed 6 bases, with 26 bases lying between them. The CDR3 covers 17 residues. Germline V gives CDR1 KGHSH, CDR2 LQKENI.

This clone was seen only a few times. This rearrangement joins TRBV28 to TRBJ1-1; D not resolved. CDR1 and CDR2 (germline): MDHEN, SYDVKM. The CDR3 runs 15 residues. V lost 1 base to trimming and J lost 4 bases, with 13 bases between them. The CDR3 here is CASSLSTFPSTEAFF. DNA of the CDR3: TGTGCCAGCAGTTTATCGACATTCCCGAGCACTGAAGCTTTCTTT.